The rows below give T cell receptor beta chains drawn from one sample of a study of blood T cells in healthy people across ages. TCRdb re-derived calls from the 5' RACE reads in MiXCR, one entry per CDR3 protein. This table has approximately 580,000 distinct CDR3 sequences, 24% appearing once. This same sample was also taken into another study, of T cells of mothers and their children.

Sample: blood. These receptors were taken from a boy aged 10-17 years in good health. The CDR3 runs from the conserved cysteine through the conserved F or W. D genes are given only for firm matches. Size tells how often a clone was seen (once, few, many) or the class of an expanded clone, and some rows leave it out.

len: 15
abundance: few
j_gene: TRBJ2-1
d_gene: TRBD2
v_gene: TRBV12-3/TRBV12-4
CDR3nt: TGTGCCAGCAGTTTGTGGGGGAGGGCCGGCTATGAGCAGTTCTTC
CDR3aa: CASSLWGRAGYEQFF

len: 10
abundance: many
j_gene: TRBJ2-7
d_gene: -
v_gene: TRBV25-1
CDR3nt: TGTGCCAGCAGTGAGGGGGAGCAGTACTTC
CDR3aa: CASSEGEQYF

len: 12
abundance: few
j_gene: TRBJ2-5
d_gene: -
v_gene: TRBV10-3
CDR3nt: TGTGCCATCAGTGAGTCGGTGGAGACCCAGTACTTC
CDR3aa: CAISESVETQYF

len: 13
abundance: -
j_gene: TRBJ2-3
d_gene: -
v_gene: TRBV20-1
CDR3nt: TGCAGTGCTAGAGGGGGGCTCACAGATACGCAGTATTTT
CDR3aa: CSARGGLTDTQYF

len: 17
abundance: -
j_gene: TRBJ1-5
d_gene: -
v_gene: TRBV6-2/TRBV6-3
CDR3nt: TGTGCCAGCAGTTACTCGAGGGCGATCACTTGCAATCAGACCCAGCATTTT
CDR3aa: CASSYSRAITCNQTQHF

len: 11
abundance: few
j_gene: TRBJ1-1
d_gene: -
v_gene: TRBV28
CDR3nt: TGTGCCAGCAGTCGTCACATCGGGGCTTTCTTT
CDR3aa: CASSRHIGAFF

len: 16
abundance: -
j_gene: TRBJ1-4
d_gene: TRBD1
v_gene: TRBV27
CDR3nt: TGTGCCAGCAGTCCTAATACCGGGACAGGGCCTGAAAAACTGTTTTTT
CDR3aa: CASSPNTGTGPEKLFF

len: 13
abundance: -
j_gene: TRBJ2-5
d_gene: -
v_gene: TRBV9
CDR3nt: TGTGCCAGCAGCGCAGGACCTCAAGAGACCCAGTACTTC
CDR3aa: CASSAGPQETQYF

len: 14
abundance: many
j_gene: TRBJ1-3
d_gene: -
v_gene: TRBV7-9
CDR3nt: TGTGCCAGCAGCTCAAATCTCAGTGGAAACACCATATATTTT
CDR3aa: CASSSNLSGNTIYF

len: 13
abundance: -
j_gene: TRBJ2-7
d_gene: -
v_gene: TRBV29-1
CDR3nt: TGCAGCGTGGGGTCAACGGCCTCCTACGAGCAGTACTTC
CDR3aa: CSVGSTASYEQYF

len: 17
abundance: -
j_gene: TRBJ2-5
d_gene: -
v_gene: TRBV3-1
CDR3nt: TGTGCCAGCAGCCAAGAAGGTCCAGGACGCTTCAAACAGACCCAGTACTTC
CDR3aa: CASSQEGPGRFKQTQYF

len: 13
abundance: -
j_gene: TRBJ2-1
d_gene: TRBD2
v_gene: TRBV10-3
CDR3nt: TGTGCCATCGGGGGACTAGCGGGGGTTGAGCAGTTCTTC
CDR3aa: CAIGGLAGVEQFF

len: 14
abundance: few
j_gene: TRBJ2-7
d_gene: -
v_gene: TRBV12-3/TRBV12-4
CDR3nt: TGTGCCAGCAGTTTAACGGGGGCAACCTACGAGCAGTACTTC
CDR3aa: CASSLTGATYEQYF

len: 16
abundance: -
j_gene: TRBJ2-7
d_gene: -
v_gene: TRBV7-9
CDR3nt: TGTGCCAGCAGCTTAGCGGTGCGGCAGGGGGGGTACGAGCAGTACTTC
CDR3aa: CASSLAVRQGGYEQYF

len: 16
abundance: few
j_gene: TRBJ1-1
d_gene: TRBD1
v_gene: TRBV27
CDR3nt: TGTGCCAGCAGTTTATGGGGACAGGGAATCCTGGCTGAAGCTTTCTTT
CDR3aa: CASSLWGQGILAEAFF

len: 13
abundance: -
j_gene: TRBJ2-2
d_gene: TRBD1
v_gene: TRBV6-5
CDR3nt: TGTGCCAGCAACACAGGGGTTGACGGGGAGCTGTTTTTT
CDR3aa: CASNTGVDGELFF

len: 11
abundance: -
j_gene: TRBJ2-5
d_gene: -
v_gene: TRBV20-1
CDR3nt: TGCAGTGGACAAAACCAAGAGACCCAGTACTTC
CDR3aa: CSGQNQETQYF

len: 14
abundance: -
j_gene: TRBJ2-2
d_gene: -
v_gene: TRBV12-3/TRBV12-4
CDR3nt: TGTGCCAGCAGTTTCATCCCGAACACCGGGGAGCTGTTTTTT
CDR3aa: CASSFIPNTGELFF

len: 16
abundance: -
j_gene: TRBJ2-3
d_gene: TRBD1
v_gene: TRBV4-3
CDR3nt: TGCGCCAGCAAGGGACAGGGATCGTCTAGCACAGATACGCAGTATTTT
CDR3aa: CASKGQGSSSTDTQYF

len: 14
abundance: few
j_gene: TRBJ2-7
d_gene: -
v_gene: TRBV4-1
CDR3nt: TGCGCCAGCAGCACGACCGGGAGCTCCTACGAGCAGTACTTC
CDR3aa: CASSTTGSSYEQYF

len: 14
abundance: -
j_gene: TRBJ2-5
d_gene: -
v_gene: TRBV6-6
CDR3nt: TGTGCCAGCAGTCAATGGGAGGTTCAAGAGACCCAGTACTTC
CDR3aa: CASSQWEVQETQYF

len: 14
abundance: few
j_gene: TRBJ1-2
d_gene: TRBD1
v_gene: TRBV9
CDR3nt: TGTGCCAGCAGCGGCCGGACAGGGACGATTGGCTACACCTTC
CDR3aa: CASSGRTGTIGYTF

len: 14
abundance: -
j_gene: TRBJ2-2
d_gene: -
v_gene: TRBV6-2/TRBV6-3
CDR3nt: TGTGCCAGCAGTTACCGGGACTCCACCGGGGAGCTGTTTTTT
CDR3aa: CASSYRDSTGELFF

len: 14
abundance: few
j_gene: TRBJ1-4
d_gene: TRBD1
v_gene: TRBV20-1
CDR3nt: TGCAGTGCTACAGCGGACAGGGACGCCAGAAAACTGGTTTTT
CDR3aa: CSATADRDARKLVF

len: 16
abundance: -
j_gene: TRBJ2-5
d_gene: -
v_gene: TRBV7-9
CDR3nt: TGTGCCAGCAGCTTAATGGTCCAGGGGGGTAAAGAGACCCAGTACTTC
CDR3aa: CASSLMVQGGKETQYF

len: 14
abundance: -
j_gene: TRBJ1-2
d_gene: -
v_gene: TRBV10-3
CDR3nt: TGTGCCATCAGTGAGTCGGGCGGGAACTATGACTACACCTTC
CDR3aa: CAISESGGNYDYTF

len: 13
abundance: once
j_gene: TRBJ1-2
d_gene: -
v_gene: TRBV29-1
CDR3nt: TGCAGCGTTGAAGAAAGTGGTGACTATGGCTACACCTTC
CDR3aa: CSVEESGDYGYTF

len: 13
abundance: -
j_gene: TRBJ2-5
d_gene: TRBD2
v_gene: TRBV12-3/TRBV12-4
CDR3nt: TGTGCCAGCAGTTTCGGGGGGGACGCGACCCAGTACTTC
CDR3aa: CASSFGGDATQYF

len: 14
abundance: few
j_gene: TRBJ1-1
d_gene: -
v_gene: TRBV6-2/TRBV6-3
CDR3nt: TGTGCCAGCAGTTATTGGATCATCAGCACTGAAGCTTTCTTT
CDR3aa: CASSYWIISTEAFF

len: 16
abundance: few
j_gene: TRBJ2-3
d_gene: TRBD1
v_gene: TRBV7-9
CDR3nt: TGTGCCAGCAGTCGACCATCGGGACAGGGCACAGATACGCAGTATTTT
CDR3aa: CASSRPSGQGTDTQYF

len: 16
abundance: few
j_gene: TRBJ2-7
d_gene: -
v_gene: TRBV5-5
CDR3nt: TGTGCCAGCAGCCCCGTCTCCTACGGGGATATCGACGAGCAGTACTTC
CDR3aa: CASSPVSYGDIDEQYF

len: 16
abundance: -
j_gene: TRBJ2-7
d_gene: -
v_gene: TRBV6-2/TRBV6-3
CDR3nt: TGTGCCAGCAGTGGCGGGACACCGGTTGCCTACTACGAGCAGTACTTC
CDR3aa: CASSGGTPVAYYEQYF

len: 14
abundance: few
j_gene: TRBJ1-1
d_gene: -
v_gene: TRBV4-3
CDR3nt: TGCGCCAGCAGCCAAGACGGCGGGAGCACTGAAGCTTTCTTT
CDR3aa: CASSQDGGSTEAFF